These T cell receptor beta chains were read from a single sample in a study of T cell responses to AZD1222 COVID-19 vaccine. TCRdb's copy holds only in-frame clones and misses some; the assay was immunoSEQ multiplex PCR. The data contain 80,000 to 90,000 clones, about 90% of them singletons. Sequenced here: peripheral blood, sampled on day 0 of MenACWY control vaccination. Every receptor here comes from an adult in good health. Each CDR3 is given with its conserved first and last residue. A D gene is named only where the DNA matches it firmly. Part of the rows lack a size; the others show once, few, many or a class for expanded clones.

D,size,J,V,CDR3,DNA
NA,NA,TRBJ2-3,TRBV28,CASSTSTDTQYF,TGTGCCAGCAGTACAAGCACAGATACGCAGTATTTT
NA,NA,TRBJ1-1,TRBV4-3,CASSRTGRVTEAFF,TGCGCCAGCAGCCGAACAGGGAGGGTCACTGAAGCTTTCTTT
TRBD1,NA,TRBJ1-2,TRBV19,CASSPGQGWLGSSYGYTF,TGTGCCAGTAGTCCGGGACAGGGTTGGCTCGGCTCCTCCTATGGCTACACCTTC
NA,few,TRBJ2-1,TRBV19,CASSIRPGPTPGNEQFF,TGTGCCAGTAGTATTAGACCCGGACCAACTCCTGGCAATGAGCAGTTCTTC
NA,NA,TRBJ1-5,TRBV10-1,CASSPGVGQPQHF,TGCGCCAGCAGTCCGGGGGTTGGACAGCCCCAGCATTTT
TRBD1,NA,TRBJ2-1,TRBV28,CASSLLGQGTYNEQFF,TGTGCCAGCAGTTTACTGGGACAGGGGACCTACAATGAGCAGTTCTTC
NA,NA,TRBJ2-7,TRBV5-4,CASSDTGRGQGLSYEQYF,TGTGCCAGCAGCGACACGGGGCGGGGGCAGGGCCTCTCCTACGAGCAGTACTTC
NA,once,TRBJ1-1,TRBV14,CASSQIRGTEAFF,TGTGCCAGCAGCCAAATCAGGGGAACTGAAGCTTTCTTT
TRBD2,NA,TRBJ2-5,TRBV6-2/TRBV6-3,CASSYGGLGLAGVEETQYF,TGTGCCAGCAGTTACGGGGGCCTCGGGCTAGCGGGGGTCGAAGAGACCCAGTACTTC
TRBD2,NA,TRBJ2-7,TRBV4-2,CASSQASGIREQYF,TGTGCCAGCAGCCAAGCTAGCGGGATCCGCGAGCAGTACTTC
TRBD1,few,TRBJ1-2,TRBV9,CASSRNRGGYTF,TGTGCCAGCAGCAGAAACAGGGGAGGCTACACCTTC
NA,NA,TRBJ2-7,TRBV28,CASSPASGRLVEQYF,TGTGCCAGCAGTCCCGCAAGCGGGCGACTTGTAGAGCAGTACTTC
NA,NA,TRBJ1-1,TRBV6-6,CASSPGRGWGSMNTEAFF,TGTGCCAGCAGTCCGGGCAGGGGCTGGGGGTCCATGAACACTGAAGCTTTCTTT
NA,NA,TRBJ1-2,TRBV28,CASSRLGAYGYTF,TGTGCCAGCAGCCGCCTAGGGGCCTATGGCTACACCTTC
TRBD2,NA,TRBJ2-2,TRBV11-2,CASSLVPSGGRGGELFF,TGTGCCAGCAGCTTAGTTCCTAGCGGGGGGAGAGGCGGGGAGCTGTTTTTT
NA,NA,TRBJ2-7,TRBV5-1,CASSLVPGPGSYEQYF,TGCGCCAGCAGCTTGGTACCAGGTCCGGGTTCCTACGAGCAGTACTTC
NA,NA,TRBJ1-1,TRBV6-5,CASPPGEAFF,TGTGCCAGCCCCCCAGGTGAAGCTTTCTTT